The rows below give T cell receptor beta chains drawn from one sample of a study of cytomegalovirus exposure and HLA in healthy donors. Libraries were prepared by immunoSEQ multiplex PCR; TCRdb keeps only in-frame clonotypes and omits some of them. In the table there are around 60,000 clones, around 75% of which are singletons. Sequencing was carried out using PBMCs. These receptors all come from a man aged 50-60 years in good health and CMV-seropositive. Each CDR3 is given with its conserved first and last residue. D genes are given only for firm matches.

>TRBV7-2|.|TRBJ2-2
TGTGCCAGCAGCCTAGATTTCGGTGCCGGGGAGCTGTTTTTT
CASSLDFGAGELFF
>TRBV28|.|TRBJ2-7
TGTGCCAGCAGTCAAAGAAGCGGACTCTCCTACGAGCAGTACTTC
CASSQRSGLSYEQYF
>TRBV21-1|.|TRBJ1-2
TGTGCCAGCAGCAAAGGGCGGACAGGAACTAACTATGGCTACACCTTC
CASSKGRTGTNYGYTF
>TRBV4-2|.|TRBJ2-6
TGTGCCAGCAGCCAAGCTAGGTCTGGGGCCAACGTCCTGACTTTC
CASSQARSGANVLTF
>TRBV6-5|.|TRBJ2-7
TGTGCCAGCAGTTACTCGCGGGGTGCCCACGAGCAGTACTTC
CASSYSRGAHEQYF
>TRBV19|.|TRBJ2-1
TGTGCCAGTAGTATGGGTGCGGAGTACAATGAGCAGTTCTTC
CASSMGAEYNEQFF
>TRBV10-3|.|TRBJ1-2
TGTGCCATCAGTGAGTCTCTCACCTTAGCTAACTATGGCTACACCTTC
CAISESLTLANYGYTF
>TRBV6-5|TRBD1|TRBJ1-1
TGTGCCACCTTGGACAGGGCTTTGAACACTGAAGCTTTCTTT
CATLDRALNTEAFF
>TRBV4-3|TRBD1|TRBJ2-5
TGCGCCAGCAGCCAAGTCCTCAGGGGGCAAGAGACCCAGTACTTC
CASSQVLRGQETQYF
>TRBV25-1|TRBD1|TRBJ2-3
TGTGCCAGCAGTGAATCACGCCGGACAGGGACGACAGATACGCAGTATTTT
CASSESRRTGTTDTQYF
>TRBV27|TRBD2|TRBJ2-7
TGTGCCAGCAGTTTCTCCGGGACTAGCGTCTCCTACGAGCAGTACTTC
CASSFSGTSVSYEQYF
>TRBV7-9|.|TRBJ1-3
TGTGCCAGCAGCCCCCTGGGGGGGCTTGGAAACACCATATATTTT
CASSPLGGLGNTIYF
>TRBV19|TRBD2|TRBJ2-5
TGTGCCAGTAGTGGGGGGGGGATTCAAGAGACCCAGTACTTC
CASSGGGIQETQYF
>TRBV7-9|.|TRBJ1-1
TGTTCCAGCAGGTCGGGGGTGATCACTGAAGCTTTCTTT
CSSRSGVITEAFF
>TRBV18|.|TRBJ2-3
TGTGCCAGCTCACGGAGCATGGAGGGGGATACGCAGTATTTT
CASSRSMEGDTQYF